The rows below give T cell receptor beta chains drawn from one sample of a study of cytotoxic CD8 clonotypes in ibrutinib-treated CLL. Repertoires were generated with immunoSEQ multiplex PCR, while TCRdb's copy carries only in-frame clones and drops some. The sample records 90,000 to 150,000 clones, 55% to 75% being singletons. Specimen: PBMCs, collected after 24 months of ibrutinib treatment. Receptors originate from a human donor with chronic lymphocytic leukemia. The CDR3 runs from the conserved cysteine through the conserved F or W. D genes are given only for firm matches. Part of the rows lack a size; the others show once, few, many or a class for expanded clones.

DNA: TGTGCCAGTAGGTTGACCGGGACAGGAGGCTATGGCTACACCTTC
CDR3: CASRLTGTGGYGYTF
V: TRBV19
D: TRBD1
J: TRBJ1-2
size: few

DNA: TGTGCCAGCAGTTCCCGATCAACTAATGAAAAACTGTTTTTT
CDR3: CASSSRSTNEKLFF
V: TRBV28
D: -
J: TRBJ1-4
size: few

DNA: TGTGCCATCAGTGAGCGGGGTGAGGGCTACACCTTC
CDR3: CAISERGEGYTF
V: TRBV10-3
D: -
J: TRBJ1-2
size: -

DNA: TGTGCCAGCTCATCTGGACTAGCGGGGAGTACAGATACGCAGTATTTT
CDR3: CASSSGLAGSTDTQYF
V: TRBV18
D: TRBD2
J: TRBJ2-3
size: -

DNA: TGTGCCAGTAGTCCCCTAGACAGGATGTACGAGCAGTACTTC
CDR3: CASSPLDRMYEQYF
V: TRBV19
D: -
J: TRBJ2-7
size: -

DNA: TGTGCCAGCTCGACAGGGGAGAGGGAGCAGTACTTC
CDR3: CASSTGEREQYF
V: TRBV18
D: TRBD1
J: TRBJ2-7
size: few

DNA: TGTGCCTGGAGTTCTAACAGGATCACAAGGAACACCATATATTTT
CDR3: CAWSSNRITRNTIYF
V: TRBV30
D: -
J: TRBJ1-3
size: -

DNA: TGTGCCAGCAGTTACTTAAGGGATTCACCCCTCCACTTT
CDR3: CASSYLRDSPLHF
V: TRBV6-5
D: -
J: TRBJ1-6
size: -

DNA: TGTGCCAGTAGTAGAGGTGTGTCTGATGAAAAACTGTTTTTT
CDR3: CASSRGVSDEKLFF
V: TRBV19
D: -
J: TRBJ1-4
size: few

DNA: TGTGCCAGCAGCCCCAGGACTTCGCCCGGGGCCAACGTCCTGACTTTC
CDR3: CASSPRTSPGANVLTF
V: TRBV7-6
D: -
J: TRBJ2-6
size: -

DNA: TGTGCCAGCAGCTTACGGGAGGGCTCGGGAGGGGCCAACGTCCTGACTTTC
CDR3: CASSLREGSGGANVLTF
V: TRBV7-6
D: TRBD2
J: TRBJ2-6
size: -

DNA: TGTGCCAGCTCCATGGGAGGGGTTAATGAAAAACTGTTTTTT
CDR3: CASSMGGVNEKLFF
V: TRBV28
D: -
J: TRBJ1-4
size: -

DNA: TGTGCCTGGAGTCGGCAGGGTGACGGCTACACCTTC
CDR3: CAWSRQGDGYTF
V: TRBV30
D: -
J: TRBJ1-2
size: -

DNA: TGTGCCAGCAGCTCGGGCGGGACTTCCTACGAGCAGTACTTC
CDR3: CASSSGGTSYEQYF
V: TRBV7-8
D: -
J: TRBJ2-7
size: few

DNA: TGCGCCAGCAGCCCGGACGTTTCCGAAGAGACCCAGTACTTC
CDR3: CASSPDVSEETQYF
V: TRBV5-1
D: -
J: TRBJ2-5
size: -

DNA: TGTGCCAGCTGTGGTGCGGGGTTCCAAGAGACCCAGTACTTC
CDR3: CASCGAGFQETQYF
V: TRBV7-2
D: -
J: TRBJ2-5
size: once

DNA: TGTGCCAGCAGCTTGCGACCCACCGAGCAGTTCTTC
CDR3: CASSLRPTEQFF
V: TRBV11-3
D: -
J: TRBJ2-1
size: few

DNA: TGTGCCAGCAGCTTAGTGGGGAACACTGAAGCTTTCTTT
CDR3: CASSLVGNTEAFF
V: TRBV7-9
D: -
J: TRBJ1-1
size: few

DNA: TGTGCCAGCAGCCCGAGACTAGCGGGAGGCTTGGGGTCCTACAATGAGCAGTTCTTC
CDR3: CASSPRLAGGLGSYNEQFF
V: TRBV7-2
D: TRBD2
J: TRBJ2-1
size: -

DNA: TGTGCCAGCAGCTCAGGGACGCACATGACCGGGGAGCTGTTTTTT
CDR3: CASSSGTHMTGELFF
V: TRBV7-3
D: -
J: TRBJ2-2
size: -

DNA: TGTGCCAGCTCACCCGGTCCTCCCGGGACAGGGTCTGGGGGCTACACCTTC
CDR3: CASSPGPPGTGSGGYTF
V: TRBV18
D: TRBD1
J: TRBJ1-2
size: -

DNA: TGTGCCAGCAGAGGGGCGGGGGGGCAAGAGACCCAGTACTTC
CDR3: CASRGAGGQETQYF
V: TRBV4-2
D: TRBD2
J: TRBJ2-5
size: -

DNA: TGTGCCAGCAGCGCCGGGACAGGGGATGAGCAGTTCTTC
CDR3: CASSAGTGDEQFF
V: TRBV9
D: TRBD1
J: TRBJ2-1
size: -

DNA: TGTGCCAGCTCACTCCAGCGGAATGAGCAGTTCTTC
CDR3: CASSLQRNEQFF
V: TRBV18
D: -
J: TRBJ2-1
size: -

DNA: TGTGCCAGCACCCCCAGGGGGGGGTGGGCCCCTGAAGCTTTCTTT
CDR3: CASTPRGGWAPEAFF
V: TRBV6-1
D: TRBD1
J: TRBJ1-1
size: -

DNA: TGTGCCAGCCGCCCGGGGGCGGCTAATGAAAAACTGTTTTTT
CDR3: CASRPGAANEKLFF
V: TRBV6-5
D: -
J: TRBJ1-4
size: -

DNA: TGCAGCGTTAGGTCGGGGACAGGGAGTAGCACCGGGGAGCTGTTTTTT
CDR3: CSVRSGTGSSTGELFF
V: TRBV29-1
D: TRBD1
J: TRBJ2-2
size: -

DNA: TGTGCCAGCAGCCCAGGACTAGCGGGGGGGCCGGATCCCCCAGATACGCAGTATTTT
CDR3: CASSPGLAGGPDPPDTQYF
V: TRBV4-2
D: TRBD2
J: TRBJ2-3
size: -

DNA: TGTGCCAGCAGCTTAGCGGGGAGTGAAGCTTTCTTT
CDR3: CASSLAGSEAFF
V: TRBV7-9
D: -
J: TRBJ1-1
size: -

DNA: TGCGCCAGCAGCTTGGAGATAGCGGCAGATACGCAGTATTTT
CDR3: CASSLEIAADTQYF
V: TRBV5-1
D: -
J: TRBJ2-3
size: -

DNA: TGTGCCAGTAGTATGACAGTTTCCTACGAGCAGTACTTC
CDR3: CASSMTVSYEQYF
V: TRBV19
D: -
J: TRBJ2-7
size: -

DNA: TGTGCCAGCAGTTCCCAGGGGCTCGCCCGCGAGCAGTTCTTC
CDR3: CASSSQGLAREQFF
V: TRBV27
D: -
J: TRBJ2-1
size: -

DNA: TGTGCCAGCAGTGCCGGGACAGGGAGAGAGACCCAGTACTTC
CDR3: CASSAGTGRETQYF
V: TRBV6-5
D: TRBD1
J: TRBJ2-5
size: once

DNA: TGTGCCAGCAGTGAACATACAACGTATCAGCCCCAGCATTTT
CDR3: CASSEHTTYQPQHF
V: TRBV6-1
D: -
J: TRBJ1-5
size: few

DNA: TGTGCCAGCACGGGAGGGGGCAAGAATTCACCCCTCCACTTT
CDR3: CASTGGGKNSPLHF
V: TRBV6-5
D: TRBD1
J: TRBJ1-6
size: few

DNA: TGTGCCTGGACGGCTAACTATAATTCACCCCTCCACTTT
CDR3: CAWTANYNSPLHF
V: TRBV30
D: -
J: TRBJ1-6
size: once

DNA: TGTGCCAGCAGTGCAGCACAGGGGTCCTATGGCTACACCTTC
CDR3: CASSAAQGSYGYTF
V: TRBV2
D: TRBD1
J: TRBJ1-2
size: few

DNA: TGTGCCAGCAGCCCGTTCAGGCAGATCAGCTACGAGCAGTACTTC
CDR3: CASSPFRQISYEQYF
V: TRBV5-6
D: -
J: TRBJ2-7
size: -

DNA: TGTGCCAGTAGTAGGGAGGGAGACAATCAGCCCCAGCATTTT
CDR3: CASSREGDNQPQHF
V: TRBV19
D: -
J: TRBJ1-5
size: -

DNA: TGTGCCAGCAGCCCGCGACAGGGACATAATTCACCCCTCCACTTT
CDR3: CASSPRQGHNSPLHF
V: TRBV7-9
D: TRBD1
J: TRBJ1-6
size: -

DNA: TGTGCCAGCAGCGTACAAGGAATGAACACTGAAGCTTTCTTT
CDR3: CASSVQGMNTEAFF
V: TRBV9
D: -
J: TRBJ1-1
size: -

DNA: TGCGCCAGCCGACAAATGGGATTTGGTCCCTCACCCCTCCACTTT
CDR3: CASRQMGFGPSPLHF
V: TRBV5-1
D: -
J: TRBJ1-6
size: once

DNA: TGCGCCAGCAGTGGACAGTCTAAATCGGCCCAGTACTTC
CDR3: CASSGQSKSAQYF
V: TRBV10-2
D: -
J: TRBJ2-5
size: -

DNA: TGCAGCGTTGTTACAGGGCGAATATCCTACGAGCAGTACTTC
CDR3: CSVVTGRISYEQYF
V: TRBV29-1
D: -
J: TRBJ2-7
size: -

DNA: TGTGCCAGCAGCCAAGATTTACAGGACTATGGCTACACCTTC
CDR3: CASSQDLQDYGYTF
V: TRBV4-2
D: -
J: TRBJ1-2
size: -

DNA: TGCGCCAGCGGGACAGGGAGCACAGATACGCAGTATTTT
CDR3: CASGTGSTDTQYF
V: TRBV5-1
D: TRBD1
J: TRBJ2-3
size: -

DNA: TGTGCCAGCGGAAACTTAAGGGCTGGAAACACCATATATTTT
CDR3: CASGNLRAGNTIYF
V: TRBV28
D: -
J: TRBJ1-3
size: -

DNA: TGCGCCAGCACCCGGGGGGGCCGGGAAGAGACCCAGTACTTC
CDR3: CASTRGGREETQYF
V: TRBV5-1
D: TRBD2
J: TRBJ2-5
size: once

DNA: TGTGCCAGCAGCGGCGGAGGACAGGGGGCCTGGATCACTGAAGCTTTCTTT
CDR3: CASSGGGQGAWITEAFF
V: TRBV9
D: TRBD1
J: TRBJ1-1
size: -

DNA: TGTGCCTGGAGTGTAAATTGGGGACAGGGGAATCAGCCCCAGCATTTT
CDR3: CAWSVNWGQGNQPQHF
V: TRBV30
D: TRBD1
J: TRBJ1-5
size: -

DNA: TGTGCCAGCAGCCACGGGACGGAGGAACACTACGAGCAGTACTTC
CDR3: CASSHGTEEHYEQYF
V: TRBV13
D: -
J: TRBJ2-7
size: -

DNA: TGTGCCAGCAGTTTGGGGGCTGGGGCCAACGTCCTGACTTTC
CDR3: CASSLGAGANVLTF
V: TRBV27
D: -
J: TRBJ2-6
size: -